The clone carrying this T cell receptor beta chain was recorded once. The target antigen is unknown. These data are taken from a study of T cell responses to AZD1222 COVID-19 vaccine. Profiled with immunoSEQ multiplex PCR; TCRdb holds only in-frame clones, not every one. This table has 85,000 to 120,000 clones, about 86% appearing once. Per the germline V gene, CDR1 is SGHKS and CDR2 is YYEKEE (reference sequence). The CDR3 has 13 residues. V lost 0 bases and J 5 bases, leaving 5 bases between the germline ends. Study observations and caveats: Close to half of all spike-specific TCRs reportedly target regions of the variants that are unmutated. Spike-specific TCRs gained breadth and depth after people received two AZD1222 doses.

The material sequenced was peripheral blood, taken on day 0 of AZD1222 vaccination. The J gene is TRBJ2-2, the V gene TRBV5-5; a weak D match, TRBD1 (5 bases). The TCR comes from an adult in good health. The CDR3: CASSLEGTGELFF. In nucleotides, the CDR3 is TGTGCCAGCAGCTTGGAGGGGACCGGGGAGCTGTTTTTT.